The present T cell receptor (beta chain) was sequenced within a study of blood T cell repertoires in COVID-19. The CDR3 extends over 15 amino acids. CDR1 is SSHAT, CDR2 FNYEAQ, per germline (reference sequence). As concerns this clone: Mismatch with germline at one junction end may stem from a read error.

Generated by immunoSEQ multiplex PCR, the TCRdb table keeps only in-frame clones and is missing some. The sample gives tens of thousands of clones, 81% of which show up once; roughly two fifths is in the top ten. The V and J genes are TRBV7-7 and TRBJ2-5, with 7 bases lining up with TRBD2. Sequencing was done on a sample of peripheral blood. The receptor comes from a man aged 80 or over with acute or convalescent COVID-19. The CDR3 protein is CASSLWFSGQETQYF. DNA of the CDR3: TGTGCTAGCAGCTTATGGTTTAGCGGGCAAGAGACCCAGTACTTC.